This TCR beta chain is from a study of blood T cells in healthy people across ages. The use of a sample-barcoded 5' primer and a J-beta primer mix characterized a second PCR of roughly 6 to 11 cycles. Using its own MiXCR run on the 5' RACE reads, TCRdb lists one record per CDR3 protein. The table lists some 1.6 million distinct CDR3 sequences, around 35% of them singletons. Per the germline V gene, CDR1 is DFQATT and CDR2 is SNEGSKA (reference sequence). Trimming took 6 bases from V and 2 from J; bases not matched to a gene: 8. The CDR3 loop spans 15 amino acids. To note about this clonotype: Its antigen is undetermined.

In each sample, at least 6.5 million PBMCs were isolated. Study-wide points: Per million T cells, TCR beta diversity dropped roughly linearly as age increased. Strong correlation was found linking TCR beta diversity to naive T cell percentage. PBMCs that were unsorted prevented a conclusive naive versus antigen-experienced comparison.

The V gene is TRBV20-1, the J gene TRBJ2-3; 10 bases line up with TRBD2. The TCR was taken from a woman younger than 45 in good health. Source material: blood. The CDR3 DNA reads TGCAGTGCCACCTCACTAGCGGGGAACACAGATACGCAGTATTTT. Amino acids: CSATSLAGNTDTQYF.